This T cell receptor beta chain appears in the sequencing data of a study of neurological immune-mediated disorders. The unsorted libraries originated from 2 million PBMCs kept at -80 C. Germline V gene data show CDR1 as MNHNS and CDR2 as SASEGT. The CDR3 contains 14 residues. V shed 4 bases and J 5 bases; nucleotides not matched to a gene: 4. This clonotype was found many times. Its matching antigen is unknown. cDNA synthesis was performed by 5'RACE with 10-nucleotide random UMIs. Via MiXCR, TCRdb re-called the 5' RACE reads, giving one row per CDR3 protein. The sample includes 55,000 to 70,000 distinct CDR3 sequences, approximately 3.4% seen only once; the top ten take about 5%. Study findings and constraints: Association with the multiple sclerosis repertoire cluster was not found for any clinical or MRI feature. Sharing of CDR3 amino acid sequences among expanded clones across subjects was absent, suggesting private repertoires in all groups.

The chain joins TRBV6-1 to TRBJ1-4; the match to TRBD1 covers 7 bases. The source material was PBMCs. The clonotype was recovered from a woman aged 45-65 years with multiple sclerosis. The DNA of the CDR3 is TGTGCCAGCAGTGCCGGGACAGTAAATGAAAAACTGTTTTTT. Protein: CASSAGTVNEKLFF.